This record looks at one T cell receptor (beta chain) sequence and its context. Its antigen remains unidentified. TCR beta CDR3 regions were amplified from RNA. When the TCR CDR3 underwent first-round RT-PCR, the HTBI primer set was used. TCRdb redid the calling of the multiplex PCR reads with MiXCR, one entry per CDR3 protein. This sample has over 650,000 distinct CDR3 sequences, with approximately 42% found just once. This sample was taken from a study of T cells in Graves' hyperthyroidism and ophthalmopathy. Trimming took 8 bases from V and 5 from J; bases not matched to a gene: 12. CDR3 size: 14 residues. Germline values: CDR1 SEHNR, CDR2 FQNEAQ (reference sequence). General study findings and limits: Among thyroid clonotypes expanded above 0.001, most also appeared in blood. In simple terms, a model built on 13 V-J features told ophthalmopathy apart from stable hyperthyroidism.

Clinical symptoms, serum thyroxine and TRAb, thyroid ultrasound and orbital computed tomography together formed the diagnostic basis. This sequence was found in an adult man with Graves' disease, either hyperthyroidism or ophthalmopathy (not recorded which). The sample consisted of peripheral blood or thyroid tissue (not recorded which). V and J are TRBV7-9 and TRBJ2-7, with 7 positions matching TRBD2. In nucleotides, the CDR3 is TGTGCCAGCCAAAAACCAACGGGGGGACACGAGCAGTACTTC. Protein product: CASQKPTGGHEQYF.